Listed here is a single T cell receptor beta chain. Trimming took 7 bases from V and 9 from J, leaving 22 bases between them. This CDR3 spans 14 amino acids. Germline values: CDR1 LNHDA, CDR2 SQIVND (reference sequence). This entry comes from a study of T cell changes during pregnancy in multiple sclerosis. Profiled with immunoSEQ multiplex PCR; TCRdb holds only in-frame clones, not every one. This sample has 60,000 to 90,000 clones; 90% to 95% occur once, and the top ten carry 1.5% to 2%. This clonotype originated in a female donor in good health, enrolled as a control in a pregnancy study. Sequencing used peripheral blood, obtained in the first trimester of pregnancy. The gene calls are TRBV19 and TRBJ2-7, with D tentatively TRBD2 (7 bases). The CDR3 spells CASMNTGTTLVQYF. The DNA of the CDR3 is TGTGCCAGTATGAATACAGGGACTACGTTGGTGCAGTACTTC.